This T cell receptor beta chain was profiled in a study of cytomegalovirus exposure and HLA in healthy donors. V lost 0 bases, J lost 5 bases, and 0 bases stayed unmatched. The CDR3 covers 14 residues. Germline lookup yields CDR1 MGHRA and CDR2 YSYEKL. Use of 60 Vbeta and 13 Jbeta primers characterized the PCR. Per the study methods: Per a later analysis, the number of unique TCR beta chains was roughly 87 million, of which some 10 million were shared. Generated by immunoSEQ multiplex PCR, the TCRdb table keeps only in-frame clones and is missing some. V and J calls and clone size are as listed in that table; D and trimming were resolved from the DNA. Of under 250,000 clones detected, around 80% appear once; the ten largest clones hold roughly 0.45%. General study findings and limits: Associated with cytomegalovirus, according to the listing, were approximately 160 TCR beta chains. Most observed TCR sequences were rare, whereas some public TCRs were detected in many donors. In a later analysis, donors in an Asian-associated ancestry cluster reportedly had fewer N-insertions in productive TCRs than the cohort mean.

Notes on this clone: Its specificity is unknown.

The chain has TRBV4-1 and TRBJ2-1; TRBD2 matches at 8 bases. The receptor's source is a boy younger than 18 in good health and CMV-seronegative. Input material: PBMCs. The CDR3 sequence is CASSQERGDNEQFF. The CDR3, as DNA: TGCGCCAGCAGCCAAGAGCGGGGGGACAATGAGCAGTTCTTC.